Below are 6 T cell receptor beta chains sequenced from a single sample in a study of blood T cell repertoires in COVID-19. Sequencing used immunoSEQ multiplex PCR; TCRdb keeps in-frame clones, though not all of them. The sample holds approximately 130,000 clones, 85% to 90% seen once. The sample was peripheral blood. Receptors originate from a human donor in a cohort sampled during active COVID-19.

The J gene is TRBJ1-2, the V gene TRBV7-3, with 7 positions matching TRBD1. This CDR3 spans 13 amino acids. From germline, CDR1 is SGHTA and CDR2 FQGTGA. With 5 bases clipped from V and 4 bases from J, the junction kept 4 bases outside the gene matches. CDR3 nucleotide sequence: TGTGCCAGCAGCGAGGGGGCAAGCTATGGCTACACCTTC. This sequence encodes CASSEGASYGYTF.

The chain combines TRBV20-1 with TRBJ1-5; the match to TRBD1 covers 8 bases. Germline-derived CDR1 and CDR2 are DFQATT and SNEGSKA (reference sequence). The CDR3 extends over 14 amino acids. Trimming took 3 bases from V and 7 from J; bases not matched to a gene: 8. The CDR3 is CSASGQGVGQPQHF. CDR3 sequence (DNA): TGCAGTGCTAGTGGACAGGGAGTAGGACAGCCCCAGCATTTT.

The count of this clone is one. The genes are TRBV12-3 or TRBV12-4 and TRBJ1-2; a weak D match, TRBD1 (6 bases). V dropped 5 bases and J dropped 7 bases, with 14 bases sitting between them. The CDR3 is 13 residues long. The CDR3 region is CASSPTGFGGYTF. CDR3 DNA sequence: TGTGCCAGCAGTCCTACAGGGTTTGGTGGCTACACCTTC.

V gene TRBV9 combines with J gene TRBJ2-5; perhaps TRBD1 as D (6 bases). This CDR3 comprises 14 residues. Trimming took 4 bases from V and 1 from J, leaving 11 bases between them. Germline V CDR1 and CDR2: SGDLS, YYNGEE. The CDR3 loop is CASSPRQVQETQYF. The CDR3 coding sequence is TGTGCCAGCAGCCCCCGACAGGTCCAAGAGACCCAGTACTTC.

The rearrangement links TRBV18 to TRBJ1-3; unclear D gene. CDR1 is KGHSH and CDR2 is LQKENI in the germline V gene. This CDR3 comprises 15 residues. Trimming took 0 bases from V and 0 from J, leaving 6 bases between them. This chain's CDR3 is CASSPPSHSGNTIYF. CDR3 DNA: TGTGCCAGCTCACCACCGTCCCACTCTGGAAACACCATATATTTT.

Here the CDR3 DNA reads TGTGCCAGCAGCGCTGGGACAGCTAACTATGGCTACACCTTC. It is translated as CASSAGTANYGYTF. The chain joins TRBV11-3 to TRBJ1-2; TRBD1 matches 7 bases. The junction had 3 bases not matched to a gene; V was cut back by 5 bases and J by 0 bases. Germline V gene data show CDR1 as SGHNT and CDR2 as YENEEA. The CDR3 is 14 amino acids.